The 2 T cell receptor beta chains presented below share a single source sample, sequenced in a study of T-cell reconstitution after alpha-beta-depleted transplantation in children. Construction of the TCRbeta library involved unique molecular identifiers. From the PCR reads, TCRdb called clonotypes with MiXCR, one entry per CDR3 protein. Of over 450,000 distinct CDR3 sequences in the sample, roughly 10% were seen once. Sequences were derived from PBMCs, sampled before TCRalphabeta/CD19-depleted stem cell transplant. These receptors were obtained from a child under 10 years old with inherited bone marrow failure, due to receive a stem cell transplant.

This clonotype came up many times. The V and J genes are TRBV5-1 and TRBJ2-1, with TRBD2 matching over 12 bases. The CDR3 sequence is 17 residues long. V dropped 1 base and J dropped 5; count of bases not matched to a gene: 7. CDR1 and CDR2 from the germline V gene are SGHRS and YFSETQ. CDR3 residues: CASSLRTSGMIDNEQFF. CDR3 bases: TGCGCCAGCAGCTTGAGGACTAGCGGGATGATCGACAATGAGCAGTTCTTC.

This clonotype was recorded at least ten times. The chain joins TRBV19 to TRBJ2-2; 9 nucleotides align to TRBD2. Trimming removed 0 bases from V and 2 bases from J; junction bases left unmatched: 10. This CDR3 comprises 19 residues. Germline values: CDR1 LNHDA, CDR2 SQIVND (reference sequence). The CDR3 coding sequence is TGTGCCAGTAGTATAGAAGGGGCGTGGACTAGCGATAACACCGGGGAGCTGTTTTTT. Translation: CASSIEGAWTSDNTGELFF. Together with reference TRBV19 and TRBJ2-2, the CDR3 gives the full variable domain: DGGITQSPKYLFRKEGQNVTLSCEQNLNHDAMYWYRQDPGQGLRLIYYSQIVNDFQKGDIAEGYSVSREKKESFPLTVTSAQKNPTAFYLCASSIEGAWTSDNTGELFFGEGSRLTVL.